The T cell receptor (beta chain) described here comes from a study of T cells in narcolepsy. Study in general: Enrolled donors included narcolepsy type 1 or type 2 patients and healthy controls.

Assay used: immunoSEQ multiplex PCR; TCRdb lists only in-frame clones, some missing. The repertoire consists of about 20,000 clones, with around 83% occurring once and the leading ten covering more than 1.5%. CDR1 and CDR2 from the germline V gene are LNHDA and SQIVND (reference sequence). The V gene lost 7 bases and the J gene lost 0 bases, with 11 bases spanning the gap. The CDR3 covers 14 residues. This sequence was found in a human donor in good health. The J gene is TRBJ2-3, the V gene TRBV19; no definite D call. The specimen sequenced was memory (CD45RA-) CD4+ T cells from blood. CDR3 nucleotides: TGTGCCAGTAATCAGCGAACTAGCACAGATACGCAGTATTTT. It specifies CASNQRTSTDTQYF.